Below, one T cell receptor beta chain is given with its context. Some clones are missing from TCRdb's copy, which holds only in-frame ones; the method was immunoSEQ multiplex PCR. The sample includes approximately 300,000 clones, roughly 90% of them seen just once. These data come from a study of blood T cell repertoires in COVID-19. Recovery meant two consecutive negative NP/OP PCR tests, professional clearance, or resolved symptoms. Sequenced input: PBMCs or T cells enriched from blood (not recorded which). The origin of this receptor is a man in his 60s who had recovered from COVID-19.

CDR3 residues: CASSSFDRATEAFF. The DNA for the CDR3 is TGTGCCAGCAGTTCCTTTGACAGGGCCACTGAAGCTTTCTTT. The chain combines TRBV6-2 or TRBV6-3 with TRBJ1-1; 7 bases fit TRBD1. V dropped 4 bases and J dropped 4; count of bases not matched to a gene: 6. CDR3 length: 14 amino acids. Germline CDR1 MNHEY, CDR2 SVGEGT.